This T cell receptor beta chain was sequenced for a study of shared clonotypes between healthy human individuals (dated by TCRdb to 2020 to 2022). Concerning the study at large: The cohort comprised a couple of women and three men aged 18 to 49 years. For each donor, three plates each were used for CD4 naive and CD4 memory, two plates were used for CD8 naive, and one plate was used for CD8 memory. To estimate repertoire size and how much clonotype sharing occurs between individuals, the study deeply sequenced the blood TCR repertoires of roughly 5 healthy adults. Per donor, leukapheresis produced somewhere between about 0.85 and 10 billion PBMCs. To increase sequencing depth and limit assay-specific biases, TCR repertoire library preparation and sequencing were carried out by different laboratories using diverse techniques. What the work shows at the level of the full study, not this receptor alone: The genetic and exposure-history diversity represented was limited by the small number of donors. When four donors were compared, the shared fraction of clonotypes was around 5% for naive CD4, about 4% for naive CD8, 2.3% for memory CD4, and 0.3% to 0.5% for memory CD8. Naive subsets generally had larger estimated clonotype richness than memory subsets. Pairwise subsampling indicated that sequencing depth was expected to affect the degree of clonotype sharing among donors. Compared with non-shared clonotypes, the clonotypes found in all four sorted-subset donors had higher generation probabilities. Sampling was restricted to blood, and TCR repertoires in tissue are likely to differ from TCR repertoires in blood. Incomplete sequencing was indicated by rarefaction of sorted-subset datasets, despite the large sequencing depth.

TCR CDR3 regions were amplified from genomic DNA by multiplex PCR using the deep immunoSEQ assay. Extracted genomic DNA from each cell subset was distributed evenly across all wells of several immunoSEQ 96-well plates, and each plate was treated as a replicate. For sorted subsets, approximately 210 ng of genomic DNA, equivalent to roughly 33,000 T cell genomes, went into each replicate PCR. Purified libraries were measured with a Qubit 3.0 fluorometer, size-checked on a Bioanalyzer 2100, and measured again with the KAPA Library Quantification kit. A separate single-read 150-cycle Illumina NextSeq 550 flow cell was used to sequence each immunoSEQ 96-well plate. Concerning the study's data processing: Because the immunoSEQ output included only junctional sequences and no quality scores, the filtering could not be the same as the filtering used for full-length reads. Sequences were annotated with PyIR, a Python wrapper for IgBLAST v1.9, using IMGT germline references to assign V/J genes and CDR3. Reads were filtered out if the reads had weak V/J assignments (E-value above 1e-6), no CDR3, stop codons, out-of-frame junctions, or ambiguous translated residues. V3J clonotypes were defined by identical inferred V gene, J gene, and CDR3 amino acid sequence. Percentage overlap between repertoires was computed as shared unique clonotypes divided by the size of the smaller repertoire. RTK rarefaction, the Chao1 estimator, and Recon v2.1 estimates of unobserved clonotypes were used to assess repertoire richness. For all TCRbeta clonotypes obtained by the gDNA method from four donors, generation probabilities were computed with OLGA. Not all clones reach the TCRdb copy of this immuneACCESS table, which keeps in-frame sequences only. Checked studies attribute under half of the gap to unresolved V genes and leave the rest unexplained. V and J calls and clone size follow that table, whereas D and trimming were derived from the DNA. This sample lists 1.5 million to 1.9 million clones; under 99% were detected once. Roughly 0.4% of the sample comes from the top ten.

Trimming removed 7 bases from V and 7 bases from J, leaving 10 bases between the germline ends. The cysteine opens and the phenylalanine closes a CDR3 of 12 amino acids. Only the CDR3 DNA stays, 36 bases, in frame from base 1. Sequences LNHDA (CDR1) and SQIVND (CDR2) are obtained from the germline V gene (reference sequence). A word on this clone: It has no known antigen specificity. One base away there is no much larger clone; base qualities are not given.

The donors were healthy, HIV-negative adults who had no recently reported acute infections or vaccinations. All donors were Caucasian adults living in Nashville, Tennessee, USA. CD4+ T cells were enriched by magnetic negative selection, after which naive cells were positively selected on CD45RA and the negative fraction was taken as the memory subset. Blood was collected by leukapheresis, and PBMCs were isolated by Ficoll-Histopaque density gradient centrifugation and then cryopreserved in liquid nitrogen vapor phase. Purity and quantity of every magnetically sorted T cell population were checked by analytical flow cytometry. From each sorted fraction, genomic DNA was isolated and quantified by UV absorbance on a Nanodrop 2000c.

The TCR comes from a man aged 25-45 years in good health. Material for sequencing was naive CD4+ T cells sorted from blood. The cell subset or site label for this specimen denotes: CD45RA+ positively selected. The chain employs TRBV19 and TRBJ2-2; the D segment cannot be called with confidence. The CDR3 amino acid sequence is: CASNIFGGELFF. The DNA sequence is as follows: TGTGCCAGTAACATATTCGGCGGGGAGCTGTTTTTT.